A single sample is the source of the 27 T cell receptor beta chains below, sequenced in a study of T cell clonotyping in hematopoietic cell transplantation. Time point indicated: recipient sample about 28 days before transplant, after cytoreduction. The data were produced by immunoSEQ multiplex PCR, yet TCRdb's version contains in-frame clones alone and is incomplete. Of 25,000 to 30,000 clones in the sample, approximately 77% are singletons; the top ten hold approximately 1.7%. Here the sequenced sample was peripheral blood mononuclear cells, taken before stem cell transplant. These receptors all come from a middle-aged man with acute myeloid leukemia. Some clones in this sample may be carry-over from other donors' samples.

The chain carries TRBV11-3 and TRBJ2-7; 8 bases align to TRBD2. Trimming removed 5 bases from V and 5 bases from J; junction bases left unmatched: 14. This CDR3 contains 16 residues. Germline assignment: CDR1 SGHNT and CDR2 YENEEA. CDR3 protein: CASSRGSFGRANEQYF. The DNA of the CDR3 is TGTGCCAGCAGCCGTGGTTCTTTCGGGAGGGCCAACGAGCAGTACTTC.

The chain employs TRBV5-1 and TRBJ1-1; no clear D gene. The CDR3 sequence is 13 residues long. V dropped 4 bases and J dropped 4 bases, with 11 bases sitting between them. Per germline, CDR1 SGHRS and CDR2 YFSETQ. CDR3 protein: CASSRGMGTEAFF. The CDR3 nucleotides read TGCGCCAGCAGCCGGGGTATGGGCACTGAAGCTTTCTTT.

In its sample, this clone was seen a few times. CDR3 in amino acids: CASSLGGIPTGELFF. CDR3 nucleotides: TGTGCCAGCAGCTTAGGTGGCATACCCACCGGGGAGCTGTTTTTT. The chain combines TRBV7-3 with TRBJ2-2, with no clear D. Trimming took 2 bases from V and 4 from J, leaving 11 bases between them. Germline values: CDR1 SGHTA, CDR2 FQGTGA. CDR3 length: 15 residues. Full variable domain (missing parts from reference TRBV7-3 and TRBJ2-2): GAGVSQTPSNKVTEKGKYVELRCDPISGHTALYWYRQSLGQGPEFLIYFQGTGAADDSGLPNDRFFAVRPEGSVSTLKIQRTERGDSAVYLCASSLGGIPTGELFFGEGSRLTVL.

This clone was seen only a few times. The CDR3 DNA is TGTGCCAGCAGCGCTACGACTAGCGGGAGAATCTACGAGCAGTACTTC. Its protein is CASSATTSGRIYEQYF. The V call is TRBV7-9, the J call TRBJ2-7; 12 nucleotides align to TRBD2. The junction had 8 bases not matched to a gene; V was cut back by 5 bases and J by 3 bases. The CDR3 loop spans 16 amino acids. CDR1 is SEHNR and CDR2 is FQNEAQ in the germline V gene (reference sequence).

This chain connects TRBV29-1 to TRBJ1-1; D ambiguous. V shed 6 bases and J shed 2 bases, with 1 base lying between them. This CDR3 has 9 amino acids. The germline CDR1 and CDR2 sequences are SQVTM and ANQGSEA. This chain's CDR3 is CSVNTEAFF. CDR3 in DNA: TGCAGCGTAAACACTGAAGCTTTCTTT.

The chain uses TRBV7-8 and TRBJ1-2; TRBD1 might be the D (5 bases). The CDR3 has 15 amino acids. The V and J ends lost 5 bases and 4 bases respectively, with 17 bases between them. Per germline, CDR1 SGHVS and CDR2 FQNEAQ. The CDR3 nucleotides read TGTGCCAGCAGCCATCAGGGAGGTTTTGGCTATGGCTACACCTTC. Translated, it gives CASSHQGGFGYGYTF. The variable domain in full, completed from reference TRBV7-8 and TRBJ1-2, reads GAGVSQSPRYKVAKRGQDVALRCDPISGHVSLFWYQQALGQGPEFLTYFQNEAQLDKSGLPSDRFFAERPEGSVSTLKIQRTQQEDSAVYLCASSHQGGFGYGYTFGSGTRLTVV.

In this sample, this clone turned up once. This chain links TRBV4-1 with TRBJ2-3; the D is unclear. Per germline, CDR1 MGHRA and CDR2 YSYEKL. V was clipped by 4 bases and J by 2 bases, with 10 bases between them. The CDR3 spans 14 residues. CDR3 DNA sequence: TGCGCCAGCAGCCTAAGCAGGTTCACAGATACGCAGTATTTT. It encodes CASSLSRFTDTQYF.

In the case of this clone: An end of the junction differs from the germline gene, which may be a read error. This sequence joins TRBV7-6 and TRBJ2-3; the D gene is possibly TRBD2 (6 bases). The germline CDR1 and CDR2 sequences are SGHVS and FNYEAQ. This CDR3 comprises 16 residues. CDR3 coding DNA: TGTGCCAGCAGCTTAGGAACCGGGACTGCCACAAATACGCAGTATTTT. Translating gives CASSLGTGTATNTQYF.

The chain recombines TRBV13 with TRBJ2-1; D is uncertain. The CDR3 sequence is 14 residues long. CDR1 is PRHDT and CDR2 is FYEKMQ in the germline V gene (reference sequence). Deletions cut 1 base from V and 4 bases from J, with 8 bases between. CDR3 sequence reads: CASSLAPRYNEQFF. The DNA of the CDR3 is TGTGCCAGCAGCTTAGCCCCCCGTTACAATGAGCAGTTCTTC. Looking up the rest from reference TRBV13 and TRBJ2-1 gives the full variable domain: AAGVIQSPRHLIKEKRETATLKCYPIPRHDTVYWYQQGPGQDPQFLISFYEKMQSDKGSIPDRFSAQQFSDYHSELNMSSLELGDSALYFCASSLAPRYNEQFFGPGTRLTVL.

CDR3 sequence: CASSQDPLAQETQYF. DNA for the CDR3: TGTGCCAGCAGCCAAGATCCGCTCGCCCAAGAGACCCAGTACTTC. The V gene is TRBV4-2, the J gene TRBJ2-5; D is uncertain. Trimming took 0 bases from V and 1 from J, leaving 9 bases between them. Germline V gives CDR1 LGHNA, CDR2 YNFKEQ. The CDR3 has 15 amino acids.

J is TRBJ1-6 and V is TRBV10-3, with D unresolved. The CDR3 contains 18 residues. Germline lookup yields CDR1 ENHRY and CDR2 SYGVKD. Trimming took 0 bases from V and 11 from J, leaving 23 bases between them. The CDR3 protein is CAISESGGLGLGSPPLHF. The CDR3 coding sequence is TGTGCCATCAGTGAGTCCGGCGGCTTAGGTCTTGGGTCGCCACCCCTCCACTTT.

This clone was seen only a few times. The rearrangement uses TRBV4-1 and TRBJ2-3; D is perhaps TRBD2 (5 bases). Between the trimmed V and J ends, which lost 0 bases and 0 bases, there was a span of 7 bases. The CDR3 runs to 15 residues. CDR1 and CDR2 (germline): MGHRA, YSYEKL. The CDR3 DNA sequence: TGCGCCAGCAGCCAAGACGGAGGTAGCACAGATACGCAGTATTTT. This codes for CASSQDGGSTDTQYF.

V is TRBV7-6 and J is TRBJ2-3, with 9 bases that match TRBD2. After removal of 1 base from V and 0 bases from J, the junction contained 8 bases not matched to a gene. CDR3 length: 18 amino acids. CDR1 and CDR2 from the germline V gene are SGHVS and FNYEAQ. The CDR3 loop reads CASSLGASGDLSTDTQYF. The CDR3 DNA is TGTGCCAGCAGCTTAGGGGCTAGCGGGGACCTTAGCACAGATACGCAGTATTTT.

The chain carries TRBV4-1 and TRBJ2-5; 7 nucleotides match TRBD1. The CDR3 is 15 amino acids. Germline V gene sequence: CDR1 MGHRA, CDR2 YSYEKL. The trim removed 2 bases at V and 2 bases at J, leaving 5 bases unmatched. CDR3 in amino acids: CASSQTGTAQETQYF. The CDR3 region has the DNA TGCGCCAGCAGCCAAACCGGGACAGCTCAAGAGACCCAGTACTTC.

The rearrangement links TRBV4-1 to TRBJ2-7; D unclear. CDR1 MGHRA and CDR2 YSYEKL come from the germline V gene. The length of the CDR3 is 13 residues. The V end lost 0 bases, the J end lost 9 bases, and 12 bases lay between the germline ends. This chain's CDR3 is CASSQEGVEGQYF. The CDR3 DNA sequence: TGCGCCAGCAGCCAAGAGGGTGTAGAAGGGCAGTACTTC.

The gene calls are TRBV27 and TRBJ2-5, with 7 nucleotides matching TRBD1. The V and J ends lost 2 bases and 1 base, in that order; junction bases with no gene match: 4. This CDR3 is built from 15 residues. The V gene's germline CDR1 is MNHEY and CDR2 SMNVEV (reference sequence). CDR3 amino acids: CASSLMAGGQETQYF. For the CDR3, the DNA is TGTGCCAGCAGTTTAATGGCAGGGGGCCAAGAGACCCAGTACTTC.

The chain joins TRBV19 to TRBJ1-5; D might be TRBD1 (5 bases). Deletions cut 9 bases from V and 3 bases from J, with 12 bases between. This CDR3 contains 13 residues. Germline loops: CDR1 LNHDA, CDR2 SQIVND (reference sequence). CDR3 residues: CASKGTFNQPQHF. The CDR3 DNA reads as TGTGCCAGCAAAGGGACCTTCAATCAGCCCCAGCATTTT.

CDR3 region: CASSEPGFFSPAPLHF. Here the CDR3 DNA reads TGTGCCAGCAGTGAGCCCGGGTTTTTCTCTCCGGCACCCCTCCACTTT. This rearrangement joins TRBV6-1 to TRBJ1-6; D call uncertain. V was pared by 3 bases and J by 11 bases, with 20 bases between. This CDR3 comprises 16 residues. Germline loops: CDR1 MNHNS, CDR2 SASEGT.

V usage is TRBV5-1 and J usage is TRBJ1-4; possibly TRBD1 for D (6 bases). Trimming pared 2 bases from V and 4 bases from J, leaving 9 bases between. The CDR3 contains 14 residues. CDR1 SGHRS and CDR2 YFSETQ come from the germline V gene. The CDR3 reads CASSLGGGNEKLFF. The DNA for the CDR3 is TGCGCCAGCAGCTTAGGAGGGGGTAATGAAAAACTGTTTTTT.

The genes are TRBV6-6 and TRBJ2-3; D is possibly TRBD2 (5 bases). The V end lost 1 base, the J end lost 14 bases, and 19 bases lay between the germline ends. The CDR3 length is 14 residues. From germline, CDR1 is MNHNY and CDR2 SVGAGI (reference sequence). The CDR3 DNA reads TGTGCCAGCAGTTACTTAATATCTAGCTTAAAGGCGTATTTT. Translation gives CASSYLISSLKAYF.

The genes are TRBV19 and TRBJ1-1, with D possibly matching TRBD1 (5 bases). The CDR3 runs to 16 residues. CDR1 is LNHDA and CDR2 is SQIVND in the germline V gene (reference sequence). Trimming took off 3 bases at V and 5 bases at J, with 19 bases between the two ends. The CDR3 here is CASSILGLTARTEAFF. The DNA of the CDR3 is TGTGCCAGTAGTATTCTGGGACTGACTGCGAGGACTGAAGCTTTCTTT.

The chain recombines TRBV5-6 with TRBJ2-2; TRBD1 or TRBD2 may be the D gene (6 bases each). V shed 5 bases and J shed 7 bases, with 21 bases lying between them. The CDR3 spans 16 residues. The germline V gene has CDR1 SGHDT and CDR2 YYEEEE. The CDR3 here is CASSQGRTAYFGELFF. The CDR3 nucleotides are TGTGCCAGCAGTCAGGGGAGGACCGCCTATTTCGGGGAGCTGTTTTTT.

This rearrangement joins TRBV5-1 to TRBJ2-3, with 8 bases lining up with TRBD2. The V gene's germline CDR1 is SGHRS and CDR2 YFSETQ. The CDR3 contains 16 residues. Trimming at V came to 3 bases and at J to 1 base, leaving 7 bases not matched to a gene. Written as DNA, the CDR3 is TGCGCCAGCAGCTCGGCCGGGACTAGAGGCACAGATACGCAGTATTTT. Encoded protein: CASSSAGTRGTDTQYF.

The rearrangement joins TRBV29-1 to TRBJ2-1, with 8 bases fitting TRBD1. The CDR3 is 15 amino acids. After removal of 3 bases from V and 6 bases from J, the junction contained 10 bases not matched to a gene. Germline CDR1 reads SQVTM; CDR2 reads ANQGSEA. CDR3 nucleotide sequence: TGCAGCGTTGATGTAGTAGGACAGGGTTTCAATGAGCAGTTCTTC. Translation: CSVDVVGQGFNEQFF.

The V call is TRBV28, the J call TRBJ1-2; D ambiguous. V shed 5 bases and J shed 7 bases, with 17 bases lying between them. There are 14 residues in the CDR3. The germline gives CDR1 MDHEN, CDR2 SYDVKM. For the CDR3, the DNA is TGTGCCAGCAGTATCTCCCAGGTTAGGATTGGCTACACCTTC. Translation gives CASSISQVRIGYTF.

The chain has TRBV11-3 and TRBJ2-7, with TRBD2 identical over 7 bases. The CDR3 loop spans 19 amino acids. Germline V gives CDR1 SGHNT, CDR2 YENEEA. Trimming removed 5 bases from V and 6 bases from J; junction bases left unmatched: 25. In DNA form, the CDR3 reads TGTGCCAGCAGCCCTGAATGGTCGGAGAACAAGCGGGGTCCGGGCGAGCAGTACTTC. It codes for CASSPEWSENKRGPGEQYF.

The chain has TRBV4-2 and TRBJ1-3; weak D call: TRBD1 (5 bases). V lost 0 bases, J lost 4 bases, and 19 bases lay in between. Germline V gene sequence: CDR1 LGHNA, CDR2 YNFKEQ. CDR3 length: 18 residues. The CDR3 protein is CASSQDPVWGSKGNTIYF. DNA for the CDR3: TGTGCCAGCAGCCAAGACCCCGTATGGGGGTCGAAGGGAAACACCATATATTTT.